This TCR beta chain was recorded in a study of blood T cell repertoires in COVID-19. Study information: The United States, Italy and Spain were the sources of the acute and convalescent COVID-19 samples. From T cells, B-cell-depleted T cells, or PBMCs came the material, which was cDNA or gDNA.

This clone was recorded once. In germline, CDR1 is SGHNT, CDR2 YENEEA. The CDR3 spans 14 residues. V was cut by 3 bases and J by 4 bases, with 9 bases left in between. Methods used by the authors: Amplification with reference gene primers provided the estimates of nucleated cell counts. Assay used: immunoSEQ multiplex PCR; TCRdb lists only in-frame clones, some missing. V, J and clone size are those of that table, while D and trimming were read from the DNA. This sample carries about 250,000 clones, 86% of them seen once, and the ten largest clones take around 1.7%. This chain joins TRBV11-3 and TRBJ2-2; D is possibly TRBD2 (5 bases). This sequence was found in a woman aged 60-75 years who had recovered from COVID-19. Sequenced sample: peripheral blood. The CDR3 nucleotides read TGTGCCAGCAGCTTTGAGGGATCCACCGGGGAGCTGTTTTTT. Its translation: CASSFEGSTGELFF.